These 4 T cell receptor beta chains originate from one sample sequenced in a study of blood T cell repertoires in COVID-19. The protocol was immunoSEQ multiplex PCR, while the TCRdb copy is restricted to in-frame clones and leaves out a portion. The table records 200,000 or so clones, around 82% of them present only once. Input material: PBMCs or T cells enriched from blood (not recorded which). The receptors come from a middle-aged woman with acute COVID-19.

This clone was seen a few times. V gene TRBV28 combines with J gene TRBJ1-2; TRBD1 matches at 8 bases. V gave up 8 bases and J gave up 4 bases; unmatched junction bases: 6. CDR3 length equals 13 residues. CDR1 MDHEN and CDR2 SYDVKM come from the germline V gene. CDR3 region: CASSRGPVYGYTF. The CDR3 region has the DNA TGTGCCAGCTCCAGGGGGCCCGTCTATGGCTACACCTTC.

The chain is built from TRBV27 and TRBJ2-2; a weak D match, TRBD1 (5 bases). V shed 4 bases and J shed 4 bases, with 16 bases lying between them. The V gene's germline CDR1 is MNHEY and CDR2 SMNVEV (reference sequence). This CDR3 contains 16 residues. In DNA, the CDR3 is TGTGCCAGCAGTTCTAGGCGTACAGGATTCACCGGGGAGCTGTTTTTT. Protein sequence: CASSSRRTGFTGELFF.

The chain is built from TRBV5-1 and TRBJ2-7, with TRBD1 identical over 8 bases. V lost 1 base and J lost 0; bases outside the gene matches: 9. Germline V gene data show CDR1 as SGHRS and CDR2 as YFSETQ. The CDR3 is 17 residues long. CDR3 residues: CASSLRPGQVSSYEQYF. CDR3 DNA: TGCGCCAGCAGCTTGCGGCCGGGACAGGTCAGCTCCTACGAGCAGTACTTC.

The CDR3 nucleotides are TGTGCCAGCAGTTACTCGAGAGGGAGCTCTGGAAACACCATATATTTT. Its protein product is CASSYSRGSSGNTIYF. This chain joins TRBV6-5 and TRBJ1-3; D is uncertain. The CDR3 consists of 16 residues. CDR1 MNHEY and CDR2 SVGAGI come from the germline V gene. V was trimmed by 0 bases and J by 0 bases, leaving 9 bases between them.